The rows below give T cell receptor beta chains drawn from one sample of a study of T cell repertoires in aging, cancer and after chemotherapy. One entry per CDR3 protein, called by TCRdb with MiXCR from the multiplex PCR reads. In the table there are over 10,000 distinct CDR3 sequences, around 23% of which are singletons. Input material: blood. Every receptor here comes from a human donor in good health. Both conserved end residues are part of each CDR3. D genes are given only for firm matches. Clone size is shown for a subset of rows, as once, few, many or a class of expanded clone.

D: TRBD2; size: few; V: TRBV20-1; J: TRBJ2-3; CDR3: CSAFDPGGRADTQYF; DNA: TGCAGTGCTTTCGACCCGGGGGGGCGGGCAGATACGCAGTATTTT
D: TRBD1; size: -; V: TRBV6-5; J: TRBJ1-1; CDR3: CDSSPNRGITEAFF; DNA: TGTGACAGCAGTCCGAACAGGGGAATCACTGAAGCTTTCTTT
D: -; size: -; V: TRBV30; J: TRBJ1-1; CDR3: CACKPGSGIGMNTEAFF; DNA: TGTGCCTGTAAACCTGGATCTGGGATCGGAATGAACACTGAAGCTTTCTTT
D: -; size: -; V: TRBV6-1; J: TRBJ1-1; CDR3: CASSERGHTEAFF; DNA: TGTGCCAGCAGTGAAAGAGGACACACTGAAGCTTTCTTT
D: TRBD1; size: many; V: TRBV6-6; J: TRBJ1-2; CDR3: CASSYGTQGNYGYTF; DNA: TGTGCCAGCAGTTACGGAACACAGGGGAACTATGGCTACACCTTC
D: TRBD1; size: few; V: TRBV7-9; J: TRBJ1-4; CDR3: CASSGTENEKLFF; DNA: TGTGCCAGCAGTGGGACAGAAAATGAAAAACTGTTTTTT
D: -; size: -; V: TRBV28; J: TRBJ2-6; CDR3: CASTGSGANVLTF; DNA: TGTGCCAGCACGGGCTCTGGGGCCAACGTCCTGACTTTC
D: -; size: -; V: TRBV5-1; J: TRBJ2-3; CDR3: CASSPGSTTDTQYF; DNA: TGCGCCAGCAGCCCGGGCTCAACCACAGATACGCAGTATTTT
D: -; size: -; V: TRBV30; J: TRBJ1-6; CDR3: CAWSVQGSYSPLHF; DNA: TGTGCCTGGAGTGTACAAGGGTCTTATTCACCCCTCCACTTT
D: -; size: few; V: TRBV6-5; J: TRBJ1-1; CDR3: CASSSGANTEAFF; DNA: TGTGCCAGCAGTTCTGGGGCAAACACTGAAGCTTTCTTT
D: -; size: -; V: TRBV7-2; J: TRBJ2-2; CDR3: CASSLSPIESGELFF; DNA: TGTGCCAGCAGCTTAAGCCCAATAGAGTCCGGGGAGCTGTTTTTT
D: TRBD1; size: few; V: TRBV12-3/TRBV12-4; J: TRBJ1-5; CDR3: CASSLGTGAQPQHF; DNA: TGTGCCAGCAGTTTAGGGACAGGTGCACAGCCCCAGCATTTT
D: TRBD2; size: -; V: TRBV20-1; J: TRBJ2-3; CDR3: CSARDGGGASDTQYF; DNA: TGCAGTGCTAGAGATGGCGGGGGGGCATCAGATACGCAGTATTTT
D: TRBD2; size: -; V: TRBV5-4; J: TRBJ2-2; CDR3: CASSRGTSGARNTGELFF; DNA: TGTGCCAGCAGCCGAGGGACTAGCGGGGCCAGGAACACCGGGGAGCTGTTTTTT
D: TRBD2; size: few; V: TRBV5-1; J: TRBJ2-1; CDR3: CASTSLAGYNEQFF; DNA: TGCGCCAGCACTTCCCTAGCGGGGTACAATGAGCAGTTCTTC
D: -; size: few; V: TRBV19; J: TRBJ2-7; CDR3: CASSMPQHSYEQYF; DNA: TGTGCCAGTAGTATGCCGCAGCACTCCTACGAGCAGTACTTC
D: TRBD1; size: -; V: TRBV11-2; J: TRBJ1-1; CDR3: CASSLNRGLNTEAFF; DNA: TGTGCCAGCAGCCTCAACAGGGGATTGAACACTGAAGCTTTCTTT
D: -; size: few; V: TRBV6-2/TRBV6-3; J: TRBJ2-2; CDR3: CASNRGGAHTGELFF; DNA: TGTGCCAGCAACAGAGGGGGGGCCCACACCGGGGAGCTGTTTTTT
D: -; size: -; V: TRBV5-4; J: TRBJ1-3; CDR3: CASSFSVRDTIYF; DNA: TGTGCCAGCAGCTTCTCCGTGCGGGACACCATATATTTT
D: -; size: few; V: TRBV10-2; J: TRBJ2-7; CDR3: CASSEWYEQYF; DNA: TGCGCCAGCAGTGAATGGTACGAGCAGTACTTC
D: -; size: few; V: TRBV18; J: TRBJ1-2; CDR3: CASSPGPKNYGYTF; DNA: TGTGCCAGCTCACCGGGACCGAAAAACTATGGCTACACCTTC
D: TRBD1; size: -; V: TRBV20-1; J: TRBJ2-3; CDR3: CSAREDRDTDTQYF; DNA: TGCAGTGCTAGAGAGGACAGGGACACAGATACGCAGTATTTT
D: TRBD2; size: -; V: TRBV6-2/TRBV6-3; J: TRBJ2-5; CDR3: CASSRPTSGGSSQETQYF; DNA: TGTGCCAGCAGTCGACCGACTAGCGGGGGGTCTTCCCAAGAGACCCAGTACTTC
D: -; size: -; V: TRBV6-5; J: TRBJ2-2; CDR3: CASSGIPNTGELFF; DNA: TGTGCCAGCAGTGGAATTCCGAACACCGGGGAGCTGTTTTTT
D: -; size: -; V: TRBV19; J: TRBJ1-6; CDR3: CASSMTGLYNSPLHF; DNA: TGTGCCAGTAGTATGACAGGCCTCTATAATTCACCCCTCCACTTT
D: -; size: -; V: TRBV6-5; J: TRBJ2-7; CDR3: CASSEVYGYEQYF; DNA: TGTGCCAGCAGTGAAGTCTATGGCTACGAGCAGTACTTC
D: TRBD1; size: -; V: TRBV7-2; J: TRBJ1-6; CDR3: CASSSTGVGSPLHF; DNA: TGTGCCAGCAGCTCGACAGGGGTGGGTTCACCCCTCCACTTT
D: -; size: medium-sized; V: TRBV20-1; J: TRBJ2-7; CDR3: CSARDPAYEQYF; DNA: TGCAGTGCAAGGGACCCTGCCTACGAGCAGTACTTC
D: -; size: -; V: TRBV21-1; J: TRBJ1-5; CDR3: CASSKALGGLRSNQPQHF; DNA: TGTGCCAGCAGCAAAGCGCTAGGGGGGTTGCGGAGCAATCAGCCCCAGCATTTT
D: TRBD1; size: medium-sized; V: TRBV12-3/TRBV12-4; J: TRBJ1-2; CDR3: CASRLDRYGYTF; DNA: TGTGCCAGCAGGTTGGACAGGTATGGCTACACCTTC
D: TRBD2; size: -; V: TRBV12-3/TRBV12-4; J: TRBJ2-5; CDR3: CASSLAAGGETQYF; DNA: TGTGCCAGCAGTTTAGCAGCGGGGGGTGAGACCCAGTACTTC
D: -; size: -; V: TRBV28; J: TRBJ2-5; CDR3: CASSLWTGGETQYF; DNA: TGTGCCAGCAGTTTATGGACGGGCGGGGAGACCCAGTACTTC
D: -; size: few; V: TRBV12-3/TRBV12-4; J: TRBJ2-1; CDR3: CASSLLGDILGNEQFF; DNA: TGTGCCAGCAGTTTATTGGGGGACATCCTCGGAAATGAGCAGTTCTTC
D: TRBD2; size: -; V: TRBV20-1; J: TRBJ2-1; CDR3: CSAIGSGGESSYNEQFF; DNA: TGCAGTGCTATCGGTAGCGGGGGGGAAAGCTCCTACAATGAGCAGTTCTTC
D: TRBD1; size: few; V: TRBV12-3/TRBV12-4; J: TRBJ1-1; CDR3: CASSSYLTGGAEAFF; DNA: TGTGCCAGCAGTTCCTACTTGACAGGGGGGGCTGAAGCTTTCTTT
D: -; size: -; V: TRBV25-1; J: TRBJ1-2; CDR3: CASSELSEGYYGYTF; DNA: TGTGCCAGCAGTGAATTATCGGAGGGGTACTATGGCTACACCTTC
D: TRBD1; size: few; V: TRBV12-3/TRBV12-4; J: TRBJ2-4; CDR3: CASRPTGQSAKNIQYF; DNA: TGTGCCAGCAGGCCGACGGGACAGTCAGCCAAAAACATTCAGTACTTC
D: TRBD2; size: few; V: TRBV20-1; J: TRBJ2-3; CDR3: CSAREQLGRADTQYF; DNA: TGCAGTGCTAGAGAACAACTAGGGAGGGCAGATACGCAGTATTTT
D: -; size: few; V: TRBV7-9; J: TRBJ1-4; CDR3: CASSLLGQPNEKLFF; DNA: TGTGCCAGCAGCTTATTAGGACAGCCAAATGAAAAACTGTTTTTT
D: -; size: few; V: TRBV19; J: TRBJ1-5; CDR3: CASSIGQSNQPQHF; DNA: TGTGCCAGTAGTATAGGACAGAGCAATCAGCCCCAGCATTTT
D: -; size: medium-sized; V: TRBV6-5; J: TRBJ1-6; CDR3: CASSYEGRKGGSPLHF; DNA: TGTGCCAGCAGTTACGAGGGCAGGAAGGGAGGTTCACCCCTCCACTTT
D: -; size: few; V: TRBV5-4; J: TRBJ2-7; CDR3: CASSTGQLRHEQYF; DNA: TGTGCCAGCAGCACGGGGCAGCTTCGCCACGAGCAGTACTTC
D: -; size: -; V: TRBV29-1; J: TRBJ2-2; CDR3: CSVSRDTDTGELFF; DNA: TGCAGCGTGTCCCGGGACACCGACACCGGGGAGCTGTTTTTT
D: TRBD2; size: -; V: TRBV12-3/TRBV12-4; J: TRBJ2-2; CDR3: CASRGLAGGPTGELFF; DNA: TGTGCCAGCAGAGGACTAGCGGGGGGTCCTACCGGGGAGCTGTTTTTT
D: TRBD2; size: few; V: TRBV10-3; J: TRBJ2-7; CDR3: CASTSQGRGTISYEQYF; DNA: TGTGCCTCCACTTCGCAAGGGCGGGGGACCATCTCCTACGAGCAGTACTTC
D: -; size: medium-sized; V: TRBV30; J: TRBJ2-7; CDR3: CAWSRVYEQYF; DNA: TGTGCCTGGAGCCGGGTCTACGAGCAGTACTTC
D: TRBD1; size: -; V: TRBV5-4; J: TRBJ2-5; CDR3: CASSPLDRAAGETQYF; DNA: TGTGCCAGCAGCCCCTTGGACAGGGCGGCTGGGGAGACCCAGTACTTC
D: TRBD1; size: -; V: TRBV20-1; J: TRBJ2-4; CDR3: CSARAGDRGPQPAKNIQYF; DNA: TGCAGTGCTAGAGCAGGGGACAGGGGTCCTCAACCGGCCAAAAACATTCAGTACTTC
D: -; size: many; V: TRBV20-1; J: TRBJ2-7; CDR3: CSARGREQYF; DNA: TGCAGTGCTAGGGGACGCGAGCAGTACTTC
D: TRBD2; size: few; V: TRBV13; J: TRBJ2-7; CDR3: CASSPRGGGLSYEQYF; DNA: TGTGCCAGCAGCCCGCGTGGCGGGGGGCTCTCCTACGAGCAGTACTTC
D: -; size: -; V: TRBV13; J: TRBJ1-6; CDR3: CASSLVGPVALHF; DNA: TGTGCCAGCAGCTTAGTGGGCCCTGTGGCCCTCCACTTT
D: -; size: few; V: TRBV18; J: TRBJ1-2; CDR3: CASSPRGWDYGYTF; DNA: TGTGCCAGCTCACCACGCGGGTGGGACTATGGCTACACCTTC
D: -; size: -; V: TRBV11-1; J: TRBJ2-7; CDR3: CASSAWTDSYEQYF; DNA: TGTGCCAGCAGCGCGTGGACAGACTCCTACGAGCAGTACTTC
D: TRBD1; size: -; V: TRBV9; J: TRBJ1-6; CDR3: CASSVRDRGRDSPLHF; DNA: TGTGCCAGCAGCGTCCGGGACAGGGGGCGGGATTCACCCCTCCACTTT
D: TRBD2; size: -; V: TRBV7-9; J: TRBJ2-5; CDR3: CASSLGDYQRTQYF; DNA: TGTGCCAGCAGCTTAGGGGACTACCAACGGACCCAGTACTTC
D: -; size: -; V: TRBV12-3/TRBV12-4; J: TRBJ1-6; CDR3: CASSSTGRYNSPLHF; DNA: TGTGCCAGCAGTTCGACAGGCCGCTATAATTCACCCCTCCACTTT
D: TRBD1; size: medium-sized; V: TRBV20-1; J: TRBJ1-2; CDR3: CSAADRQHTF; DNA: TGCAGTGCCGCGGACAGGCAGCACACCTTC